This T cell receptor beta chain comes out of a study of T cells in Graves' hyperthyroidism and ophthalmopathy. Looking at the study overall: Peripheral blood was taken when the disease was first diagnosed, before any treatment began.

The source material, RNA transcripts, was used to amplify TCR beta CDR3 regions. TCR CDR3 regions were first amplified by RT-PCR with HTBI primers. TCRdb used MiXCR to reprocess the multiplex PCR reads, holding one entry per CDR3 protein. The sample has 500,000 to 650,000 distinct CDR3 sequences, roughly a sixth seen once. This clonotype was observed at least ten times. The TCR was taken from a woman under 30 with Graves' ophthalmopathy. The sequenced sample was blood.

The CDR3 spells CASSLLAGASYEQYF. In nucleotides, the CDR3 is TGTGCCAGCAGCTTACTAGCGGGGGCCTCCTACGAGCAGTACTTC. The chain recombines TRBV7-2 with TRBJ2-7; TRBD2 aligns across 10 bases. Germline V gene lookup returns CDR1 SGHTA and CDR2 FQGNSA. There are 15 residues in the CDR3. Trimming removed 2 bases from V and 0 bases from J; junction bases left unmatched: 1.